This is a list of T cell receptor beta chains from one sample in a study of blood T cell repertoires in COVID-19. Measured with immunoSEQ multiplex PCR; TCRdb has only the in-frame clones, and not every one. The sample consists of hundreds of thousands of clones, approximately 85% of them appearing once. Sequencing was carried out using PBMCs or T cells enriched from blood (not recorded which). These receptors were obtained from a woman aged 45 to 65 with acute COVID-19. CDR3s include the opening cysteine and the closing phenylalanine or tryptophan. D genes are given only for firm matches. Part of the rows lack a size; the others show once, few, many or a class for expanded clones.

V	D	J	size	CDR3	DNA
TRBV10-3	.	TRBJ1-3	.	CAIRVQGFGNTIYF	TGTGCCATCAGAGTTCAGGGATTCGGAAACACCATATATTTT
TRBV9	TRBD2	TRBJ2-7	.	CASSAPGGRGTYEQYF	TGTGCCAGCAGCGCACCGGGGGGGAGAGGGACCTACGAGCAGTACTTC
TRBV5-6	TRBD1	TRBJ1-1	.	CASSLLPDRDTEAFF	TGTGCCAGCAGCCTACTCCCAGACAGGGACACTGAAGCTTTCTTT
TRBV24-1	.	TRBJ2-1	.	CATSDGSSYNEQFF	TGTGCCACCAGTGATGGGAGCTCCTACAATGAGCAGTTCTTC
TRBV13	TRBD1	TRBJ1-5	once	CASSSGQGSNQPQHF	TGTGCCAGCAGCTCCGGACAGGGTAGCAATCAGCCCCAGCATTTT
TRBV4-3	TRBD1	TRBJ1-4	.	CASSQQPGTGGRGEKLFF	TGCGCCAGCAGCCAACAGCCCGGGACAGGGGGCCGGGGAGAAAAACTGTTTTTT
TRBV19	.	TRBJ2-3	.	CASSIQGWKDTQYF	TGTGCCAGTAGTATACAGGGATGGAAAGATACGCAGTATTTT
TRBV2	TRBD1	TRBJ1-4	.	CASRGQGANEKLFF	TGTGCCAGCAGAGGACAGGGGGCTAATGAAAAACTGTTTTTT
TRBV7-2	.	TRBJ1-6	once	CASSLAGQANSPLHF	TGTGCCAGCAGCTTAGCTGGGCAGGCAAATTCACCCCTCCACTTT
TRBV7-8	.	TRBJ1-1	.	CASSPMTGMNTEAFF	TGTGCCAGCAGCCCGATGACAGGCATGAACACTGAAGCTTTCTTT
TRBV6-5	.	TRBJ2-1	few	CASSLDSNRNEQFF	TGTGCCAGCAGTCTCGATAGTAATCGCAATGAGCAGTTCTTC
TRBV7-2	.	TRBJ1-1	.	CASSLEGQQTEAFF	TGTGCCAGCAGCTTAGAAGGACAGCAAACTGAAGCTTTCTTT
TRBV30	.	TRBJ1-2	.	CAWSVRREYGYTF	TGTGCCTGGAGTGTACGACGGGAGTATGGCTACACCTTC
TRBV18	TRBD1	TRBJ1-5	.	CASSPFGTDNQPQHF	TGTGCCAGCTCACCATTCGGGACAGACAATCAGCCCCAGCATTTT
TRBV6-2/TRBV6-3	TRBD1	TRBJ2-5	.	CASSYFGQGGSETQYF	TGTGCCAGCAGTTACTTCGGACAGGGTGGTTCGGAGACCCAGTACTTC
TRBV7-9	.	TRBJ1-1	.	CASSLEEDTEAFF	TGTGCCAGCAGCTTAGAAGAGGACACTGAAGCTTTCTTT
TRBV18	.	TRBJ1-6	.	CASSRTAMGSPLHF	TGTGCCAGCTCACGGACAGCGATGGGTTCACCCCTCCACTTT
TRBV7-2	TRBD2	TRBJ2-7	.	CASSLEAVAGGLYEQYF	TGTGCCAGCAGCTTAGAGGCGGTAGCGGGGGGGCTCTACGAGCAGTACTTC
TRBV30	TRBD1	TRBJ1-4	.	CAWSRGQSNEKLFF	TGTGCCTGGAGTAGGGGACAGTCTAATGAAAAACTGTTTTTT
TRBV19	.	TRBJ1-5	.	CASGPQGQPQHF	TGTGCCAGTGGCCCCCAGGGTCAGCCCCAGCATTTT
TRBV5-4	TRBD1	TRBJ2-2	.	CASSLLDRESTGELFF	TGTGCCAGCAGCTTGTTGGACAGGGAATCGACCGGGGAGCTGTTTTTT
TRBV7-2	TRBD1	TRBJ2-7	.	CASSFPGQGKDEQYF	TGTGCCAGCAGCTTCCCGGGACAGGGTAAGGACGAGCAGTACTTC
TRBV7-2	TRBD1	TRBJ2-3	.	CASSYGQGRTDTQYF	TGTGCCAGCAGCTATGGACAGGGGCGCACAGATACGCAGTATTTT
TRBV6-5	.	TRBJ1-1	.	CASRVTGWTEAFF	TGTGCCAGCAGGGTGACTGGCTGGACTGAAGCTTTCTTT
TRBV5-8	TRBD2	TRBJ2-1	few	CASSKGLAEQFF	TGTGCCAGCAGCAAGGGACTAGCGGAGCAGTTCTTC
TRBV10-3	TRBD2	TRBJ2-2	.	CAISESLGGANTGELFF	TGTGCCATCAGTGAGTCGCTGGGGGGGGCGAACACCGGGGAGCTGTTTTTT
TRBV29-1	.	TRBJ1-1	.	CSVEEVGSGAEAFF	TGCAGCGTTGAGGAGGTGGGCTCTGGCGCTGAAGCTTTCTTT
TRBV10-3	.	TRBJ1-5	.	CAIRGGDQPQHF	TGTGCCATCAGGGGGGGGGATCAGCCCCAGCATTTT
TRBV18	TRBD1	TRBJ2-7	.	CASSQPRGQGSYEQYF	TGTGCCAGCTCCCAGCCACGCGGACAGGGCTCCTACGAGCAGTACTTC
TRBV6-5	.	TRBJ1-4	.	CASSYATTNEKLFF	TGTGCCAGCAGTTACGCTACAACTAATGAAAAACTGTTTTTT
TRBV18	TRBD1	TRBJ1-6	.	CASSAGQTDSPLHF	TGTGCCAGCTCCGCGGGACAGACAGATTCACCCCTCCACTTT
TRBV3-1/TRBV3-2	TRBD2	TRBJ2-7	.	CASSHDSSGGGYEQYF	TGTGCCAGCAGCCATGACTCTAGCGGGGGGGGCTACGAGCAGTACTTC
TRBV6-2/TRBV6-3	.	TRBJ1-2	.	CASSRSRDFNYGYTF	TGTGCCAGCAGCCGATCGCGGGACTTTAACTATGGCTACACCTTC
TRBV2	TRBD1	TRBJ1-3	.	CASRGTGGNTIYF	TGTGCCAGCCGAGGGACAGGGGGGAACACCATATATTTT
TRBV7-6	.	TRBJ2-5	.	CASSSQETQYF	TGTGCCAGCAGCTCGCAAGAGACCCAGTACTTC
TRBV2	.	TRBJ1-1	.	CAIGGGQAFF	TGTGCCATAGGGGGGGGGCAAGCTTTCTTT
TRBV10-2	TRBD2	TRBJ2-2	.	CASSGTSGGAGNTGELFF	TGCGCCAGCAGTGGGACTAGCGGGGGGGCGGGAAACACCGGGGAGCTGTTTTTT
TRBV19	TRBD1	TRBJ1-3	once	CASSIQGAGNTIYF	TGTGCCAGTAGTATACAGGGGGCTGGAAACACCATATATTTT
TRBV7-2	TRBD2	TRBJ2-1	.	CASSLGRGSSYNEQFF	TGTGCCAGCAGCTTAGGGCGGGGGAGCTCCTACAATGAGCAGTTCTTC
TRBV9	.	TRBJ2-1	.	CATQRSPQDGEQFF	TGTGCCACTCAACGGTCACCACAGGACGGTGAGCAGTTCTTC
TRBV18	TRBD2	TRBJ2-7	.	CASSLRLGRTYEQYF	TGTGCCAGCTCCCTCCGCCTCGGGAGGACCTACGAGCAGTACTTC
TRBV3-1/TRBV3-2	TRBD2	TRBJ2-1	few	CASSQDRAGGHHNEQFF	TGTGCCAGCAGCCAAGATAGAGCGGGGGGTCACCACAATGAGCAGTTCTTC
TRBV5-6	TRBD1	TRBJ1-2	.	CASSPSGQGASRGYTF	TGTGCCAGCAGCCCCTCCGGACAGGGGGCAAGTCGGGGCTACACCTTC
TRBV3-1/TRBV3-2	TRBD1	TRBJ2-7	.	CASSQGTGGLNEQYF	TGTGCCAGCAGCCAAGGGACAGGGGGCTTGAACGAGCAGTACTTC
TRBV12-3/TRBV12-4	.	TRBJ1-1	.	CASSPINTEAFF	TGTGCCAGCAGTCCTATAAACACTGAAGCTTTCTTT
TRBV5-4	.	TRBJ2-7	.	CASSLGQTLHYEQYF	TGTGCCAGCAGCTTGGGGCAGACACTTCACTACGAGCAGTACTTC
TRBV4-3	.	TRBJ2-2	.	CASSQDRGGTGELFF	TGCGCCAGCAGCCAAGATAGGGGGGGCACCGGGGAGCTGTTTTTT
TRBV7-2	.	TRBJ1-6	many	CASSFTQGMGSPLHF	TGTGCCAGCAGCTTTACTCAGGGTATGGGTTCACCCCTCCACTTT
TRBV18	.	TRBJ1-5	few	CASSPPKAGVSNQPQHF	TGTGCCAGCTCACCACCGAAGGCAGGGGTGAGCAATCAGCCCCAGCATTTT
TRBV12-3/TRBV12-4	TRBD1	TRBJ1-2	.	CASSPGTGYGYTF	TGTGCCAGCAGCCCCGGGACAGGGTATGGCTACACCTTC
TRBV5-1	.	TRBJ2-3	.	CASSFGFGPSTDTQYF	TGCGCCAGCAGCTTCGGGTTCGGTCCTAGCACAGATACGCAGTATTTT
TRBV11-2	.	TRBJ2-5	few	CASSSLGAGMEYF	TGTGCCAGCAGCTCATTAGGGGCAGGTATGGAGTACTTC
TRBV5-1	.	TRBJ1-1	.	CASSTAQGAHTEAFF	TGCGCCAGCAGTACCGCCCAGGGTGCCCACACTGAAGCTTTCTTT
TRBV5-1	TRBD1	TRBJ1-2	.	CASSLGQGALYGYTF	TGCGCCAGCAGCTTGGGACAGGGTGCCCTCTATGGCTACACCTTC
TRBV3-1/TRBV3-2	.	TRBJ2-3	.	CASSQGRGTDTQYF	TGTGCCAGCAGCCAAGGACGGGGCACAGATACGCAGTATTTT
TRBV3-1/TRBV3-2	TRBD2	TRBJ2-7	.	CASSHGLAGSEQYF	TGTGCCAGCAGCCATGGACTAGCGGGGAGCGAGCAGTACTTC